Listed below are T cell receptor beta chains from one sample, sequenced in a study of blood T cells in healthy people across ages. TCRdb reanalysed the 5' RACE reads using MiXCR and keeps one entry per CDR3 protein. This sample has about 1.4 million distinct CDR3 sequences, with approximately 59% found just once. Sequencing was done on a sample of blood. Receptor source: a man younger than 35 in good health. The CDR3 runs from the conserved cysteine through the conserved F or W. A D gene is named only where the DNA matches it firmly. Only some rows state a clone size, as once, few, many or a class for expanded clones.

cdr3_nt: TGCAGTGCTACCGGGCAGTATTACACAGGGGTCTCTGGAAACACCATATATTTT
cdr3_aa: CSATGQYYTGVSGNTIYF
clone_size: .
v_call: TRBV20-1
j_call: TRBJ1-3
d_call: TRBD1

cdr3_nt: TGCAGCGTTGCCCGGGGCTTCACTGAAGCTTTCTTT
cdr3_aa: CSVARGFTEAFF
clone_size: .
v_call: TRBV29-1
j_call: TRBJ1-1
d_call: .

cdr3_nt: TGTGCCTGGGGGACAGCTTACGAGCAGTACTTC
cdr3_aa: CAWGTAYEQYF
clone_size: .
v_call: TRBV30
j_call: TRBJ2-7
d_call: TRBD1

cdr3_nt: TGTGCCAGCAGTTACTCCGACGGGGGGAATTCACCCCTCCACTTT
cdr3_aa: CASSYSDGGNSPLHF
clone_size: .
v_call: TRBV6-5
j_call: TRBJ1-6
d_call: .

cdr3_nt: TGTGCCAGTAGTATTAGGGACTTCACATACAATGAGCAGTTCTTC
cdr3_aa: CASSIRDFTYNEQFF
clone_size: .
v_call: TRBV19
j_call: TRBJ2-1
d_call: .

cdr3_nt: TGCGCCAGCAGCTTGGACGTGGGAGGGGACAATGAGCAGTACTTC
cdr3_aa: CASSLDVGGDNEQYF
clone_size: .
v_call: TRBV5-1
j_call: TRBJ2-7
d_call: .

cdr3_nt: TGCAGTGCTAGAGACCCCTCCGGGAGAGCAGATGAGCAGTTCTTC
cdr3_aa: CSARDPSGRADEQFF
clone_size: .
v_call: TRBV20-1
j_call: TRBJ2-1
d_call: .

cdr3_nt: TGTGCCAGCAGCTTACGGCGGAGCTCCTACAGTGAGCAGTTCTTC
cdr3_aa: CASSLRRSSYSEQFF
clone_size: .
v_call: TRBV7-9
j_call: TRBJ2-1
d_call: .

cdr3_nt: TGCAGCGTTCCAACAGGGACTGAAGCTTTCTTT
cdr3_aa: CSVPTGTEAFF
clone_size: .
v_call: TRBV29-1
j_call: TRBJ1-1
d_call: .

cdr3_nt: TGTGCCACTAGGAGCCTGGAAGGCACAGATACGCAGTATTTT
cdr3_aa: CATRSLEGTDTQYF
clone_size: .
v_call: TRBV27
j_call: TRBJ2-3
d_call: .

cdr3_nt: TGTGCCAGCAGTGTAGCGGCATCTGGGGCCAACGTCCTGACTTTC
cdr3_aa: CASSVAASGANVLTF
clone_size: few
v_call: TRBV7-6
j_call: TRBJ2-6
d_call: .

cdr3_nt: TGTGCCAGCAGCCTCGGACTAGCGGGAAGCCAAGAGACCCAGTACTTC
cdr3_aa: CASSLGLAGSQETQYF
clone_size: .
v_call: TRBV7-9
j_call: TRBJ2-5
d_call: TRBD2

cdr3_nt: TGTGCCAGCAGTTTAGCGTTTAGGCAGAACACCGGGGAGCTGTTTTTT
cdr3_aa: CASSLAFRQNTGELFF
clone_size: .
v_call: TRBV12-3/TRBV12-4
j_call: TRBJ2-2
d_call: .

cdr3_nt: TGTGCCAGCAGCTTAGACAGCCCTAACTATGGCTACACCTTC
cdr3_aa: CASSLDSPNYGYTF
clone_size: few
v_call: TRBV7-2
j_call: TRBJ1-2
d_call: .

cdr3_nt: TGTGCCAGCAGCATACGGGAGCCCTTTGGTGATGGCTACACCTTC
cdr3_aa: CASSIREPFGDGYTF
clone_size: .
v_call: TRBV9
j_call: TRBJ1-2
d_call: .

cdr3_nt: TGTGCCAGCAGTGAATTCAGTTCGGAACTCTACGAGCAGTACTTC
cdr3_aa: CASSEFSSELYEQYF
clone_size: .
v_call: TRBV6-1
j_call: TRBJ2-7
d_call: .

cdr3_nt: TGTGCCAGCAGTCCCCTGGGGCCCTACAATGAGCAGTTCTTC
cdr3_aa: CASSPLGPYNEQFF
clone_size: .
v_call: TRBV6-2/TRBV6-3
j_call: TRBJ2-1
d_call: .

cdr3_nt: TGCAGCGTTACCGGGACTAGCTCTGTCGGGGAGCTGTTTTTT
cdr3_aa: CSVTGTSSVGELFF
clone_size: .
v_call: TRBV29-1
j_call: TRBJ2-2
d_call: TRBD2

cdr3_nt: TGCAGCGTTGGGGGAAGGGCGAGCACAGATACGCAGTATTTT
cdr3_aa: CSVGGRASTDTQYF
clone_size: few
v_call: TRBV29-1
j_call: TRBJ2-3
d_call: .

cdr3_nt: TGCAGCGTTGATGGTGGGGCCCGCACAGATGCGCAGTATTTT
cdr3_aa: CSVDGGARTDAQYF
clone_size: .
v_call: TRBV29-1
j_call: TRBJ2-3
d_call: .

cdr3_nt: TGTGCCAGCAGCTTAGTTATCAGATACAGGAACACTGAAGCTTTCTTT
cdr3_aa: CASSLVIRYRNTEAFF
clone_size: many
v_call: TRBV7-2
j_call: TRBJ1-1
d_call: .

cdr3_nt: TGCAGTGCTAGAGATTGGACGGGTCTAAACATTCAGTACTTC
cdr3_aa: CSARDWTGLNIQYF
clone_size: .
v_call: TRBV20-1
j_call: TRBJ2-4
d_call: .

cdr3_nt: TGTGCCAGCAGCCAAGGGCGGTGGGGTGAAAAACTGTTTTTT
cdr3_aa: CASSQGRWGEKLFF
clone_size: few
v_call: TRBV14
j_call: TRBJ1-4
d_call: .

cdr3_nt: TGTGCCAGCAGTCGACCGGGGACTGGGGGCTACACCTTC
cdr3_aa: CASSRPGTGGYTF
clone_size: .
v_call: TRBV6-5
j_call: TRBJ1-2
d_call: .

cdr3_nt: TGTGCCAGCAGCGCCCATGGGTGGGGCTCCTACGAGCAGTACTTC
cdr3_aa: CASSAHGWGSYEQYF
clone_size: .
v_call: TRBV9
j_call: TRBJ2-7
d_call: .

cdr3_nt: TGCGCCAGCAGCCAGGGGTTGGAGCAGCCCCAGCATTTT
cdr3_aa: CASSQGLEQPQHF
clone_size: .
v_call: TRBV4-1
j_call: TRBJ1-5
d_call: .

cdr3_nt: TGTGCCCGCAGTTTCATCTTAGAGGAGCAGTTCTTC
cdr3_aa: CARSFILEEQFF
clone_size: once
v_call: TRBV12-3/TRBV12-4
j_call: TRBJ2-1
d_call: .

cdr3_nt: TGTGCCAGCAGCCCGGGGACAGTCTACGAGCAGTACTTC
cdr3_aa: CASSPGTVYEQYF
clone_size: many
v_call: TRBV7-9
j_call: TRBJ2-7
d_call: TRBD1

cdr3_nt: TGTGCCAGCAGTCTGCCGACGGCTCTGGGGCAGTTCTTC
cdr3_aa: CASSLPTALGQFF
clone_size: few
v_call: TRBV6-6
j_call: TRBJ2-1
d_call: .

cdr3_nt: TGTGCCAGCTCGGTGGAACAGGGGGCAGTTTACGAGCAGTACTTC
cdr3_aa: CASSVEQGAVYEQYF
clone_size: once
v_call: TRBV2
j_call: TRBJ2-7
d_call: TRBD1

cdr3_nt: TGCATTGCTCTGGCCGATTATAGCTCCTACAATGAGCAGTTCTTC
cdr3_aa: CIALADYSSYNEQFF
clone_size: once
v_call: TRBV20-1
j_call: TRBJ2-1
d_call: .

cdr3_nt: TGCGCCAGCAGCCCCAACGACAATGAGCAGTTCTTC
cdr3_aa: CASSPNDNEQFF
clone_size: .
v_call: TRBV4-1
j_call: TRBJ2-1
d_call: .

cdr3_nt: TGTGCCATCGCGGACAGATCCTCCTACGAGCAGTACTTC
cdr3_aa: CAIADRSSYEQYF
clone_size: .
v_call: TRBV6-2/TRBV6-3
j_call: TRBJ2-7
d_call: .

cdr3_nt: TGTGCCAGCAGCCCCCGCAGCGGGAGCCCCCATGAGCAGTTCTTC
cdr3_aa: CASSPRSGSPHEQFF
clone_size: .
v_call: TRBV6-1
j_call: TRBJ2-1
d_call: TRBD2

cdr3_nt: TGTGCCAGCAGTGAAGCTCCCATGGGTGAGCAGTTCTTC
cdr3_aa: CASSEAPMGEQFF
clone_size: few
v_call: TRBV6-1
j_call: TRBJ2-1
d_call: .

cdr3_nt: TGTGCCACCAGTGAGGGGGAGAGAGGCATTCAGTACTTC
cdr3_aa: CATSEGERGIQYF
clone_size: .
v_call: TRBV24-1
j_call: TRBJ2-4
d_call: .

cdr3_nt: TGTGCCAGCAGCCTTAATCAGGGGGCAGCTAATGAGCAGTTCTTC
cdr3_aa: CASSLNQGAANEQFF
clone_size: .
v_call: TRBV3-1
j_call: TRBJ2-1
d_call: TRBD1

cdr3_nt: TGCAGTGCTAGGGGGGGAATTGTTAGTACAGATGAGCAGTTCTTC
cdr3_aa: CSARGGIVSTDEQFF
clone_size: .
v_call: TRBV20-1
j_call: TRBJ2-1
d_call: .

cdr3_nt: TGTGCCAGCAGTGAGGCGGAGCGGGGCACGCAGTATTTT
cdr3_aa: CASSEAERGTQYF
clone_size: .
v_call: TRBV25-1
j_call: TRBJ2-3
d_call: TRBD2

cdr3_nt: TGCAGCGTTGAAGATCTTACTAGCGGGTACCTTAATGAGCAGTTCTTC
cdr3_aa: CSVEDLTSGYLNEQFF
clone_size: few
v_call: TRBV29-1
j_call: TRBJ2-1
d_call: TRBD2

cdr3_nt: TGTGCCAGCAACCCGACAGGGGGCATTAATCAGCCCCAGCATTTT
cdr3_aa: CASNPTGGINQPQHF
clone_size: .
v_call: TRBV12-3/TRBV12-4
j_call: TRBJ1-5
d_call: TRBD1

cdr3_nt: TGTGCCAGCGGTCAACAGGGAGCGGGGGAGACCCAGTACTTC
cdr3_aa: CASGQQGAGETQYF
clone_size: .
v_call: TRBV27
j_call: TRBJ2-5
d_call: .

cdr3_nt: TGTGCCAGCAGCCCAGCCGGGACAGGGGCCTATGGCTACACCTTC
cdr3_aa: CASSPAGTGAYGYTF
clone_size: few
v_call: TRBV7-2
j_call: TRBJ1-2
d_call: TRBD1

cdr3_nt: TGTGCCACCAGCCCGACCCAGGGGGCGAGGGTGGATGAGCAGTTCTTC
cdr3_aa: CATSPTQGARVDEQFF
clone_size: .
v_call: TRBV15
j_call: TRBJ2-1
d_call: TRBD1

cdr3_nt: TGCGCCAGCAGCCAAGATGGGGATTACGAGCAGTACTTC
cdr3_aa: CASSQDGDYEQYF
clone_size: .
v_call: TRBV4-3
j_call: TRBJ2-7
d_call: .